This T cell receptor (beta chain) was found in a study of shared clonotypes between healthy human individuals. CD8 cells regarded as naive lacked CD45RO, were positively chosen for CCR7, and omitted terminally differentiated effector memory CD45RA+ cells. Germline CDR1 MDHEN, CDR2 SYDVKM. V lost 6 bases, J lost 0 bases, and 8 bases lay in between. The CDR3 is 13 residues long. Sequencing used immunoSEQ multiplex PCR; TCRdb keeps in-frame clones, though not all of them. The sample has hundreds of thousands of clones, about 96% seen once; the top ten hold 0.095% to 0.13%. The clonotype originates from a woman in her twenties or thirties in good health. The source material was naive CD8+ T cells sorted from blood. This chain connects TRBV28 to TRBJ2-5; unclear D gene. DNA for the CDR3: TGTGCCAGCAGCTCCAGGAACCAAGAGACCCAGTACTTC. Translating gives CASSSRNQETQYF.